This T cell receptor beta chain was recovered during a study of CD8 T cells in Susac syndrome. A quantity of about 0.5 to 1 ug RNA underwent reverse transcription using random hexamers. Amplification of TCR beta CDR3 was carried out by immunoSEQ multiplex PCR, which covered 54 Vbeta and 13 Jbeta segments. TCRdb redid the calling of the immunoSEQ multiplex PCR reads with MiXCR, one entry per CDR3 protein. The sample shows 150,000 to 180,000 distinct CDR3 sequences, around 96% of them seen only once. The CDR3 covers 16 residues. J lost 4 bases, V lost 5 bases, and 9 bases had no gene match. This clonotype originated in a human donor with multiple sclerosis. The chain combines TRBV12-3 or TRBV12-4 with TRBJ2-7, with 12 bases that match TRBD1. The sample taken for sequencing was CD8+ T cells from PBMCs. The CDR3 reads CASSKTGQGASYEQYF. CDR3 bases: TGTGCCAGCAGTAAAACGGGACAGGGGGCCTCGTACGAGCAGTACTTC.